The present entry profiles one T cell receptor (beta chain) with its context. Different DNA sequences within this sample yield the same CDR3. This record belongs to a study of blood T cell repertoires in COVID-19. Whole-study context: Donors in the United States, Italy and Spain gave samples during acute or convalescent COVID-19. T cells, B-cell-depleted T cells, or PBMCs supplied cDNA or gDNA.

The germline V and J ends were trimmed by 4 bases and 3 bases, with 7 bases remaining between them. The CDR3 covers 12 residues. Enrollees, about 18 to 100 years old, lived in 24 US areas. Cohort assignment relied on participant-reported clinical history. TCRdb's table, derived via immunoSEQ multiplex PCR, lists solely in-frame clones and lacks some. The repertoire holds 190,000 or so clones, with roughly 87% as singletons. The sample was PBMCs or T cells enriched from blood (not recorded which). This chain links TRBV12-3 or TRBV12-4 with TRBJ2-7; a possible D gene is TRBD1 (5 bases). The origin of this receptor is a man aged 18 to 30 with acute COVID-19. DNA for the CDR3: TGTGCCAGCAGTTCGCAGGGCTACGAGCAGTACTTC. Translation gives CASSSQGYEQYF.